Below are 5 T cell receptor beta chains sequenced from a single sample in a study of cytomegalovirus exposure and HLA in healthy donors. 60 Vbeta and 13 Jbeta primers were used in PCR. This table comes from immunoSEQ multiplex PCR, and its TCRdb copy is limited to in-frame clones, with some not included. The profile shows approximately 88,000 clones, around 80% of them singletons. Sequencing was carried out using PBMCs. These receptors were collected from a man aged 18-30 years in good health and CMV-seronegative.

This rearrangement joins TRBV6-4 to TRBJ2-1, with 7 bases matching TRBD2. The germline V gene encodes CDR1 MRHNA and CDR2 SNTAGT. This CDR3 is built from 15 residues. The V gene end was trimmed by 2 bases and the J gene end by 4 bases; junction bases not matched to a gene: 5. CDR3 bases: TGTGCCAGCAGTGACGATCCTAGCGGTTACAATGAGCAGTTCTTC. It is translated as CASSDDPSGYNEQFF.

The V call is TRBV11-2, the J call TRBJ2-3; a possible D gene is TRBD1 (6 bases). The CDR3 extends over 15 amino acids. With 5 bases removed from V and 6 bases from J, the gap between germline ends came to 18 bases. Germline CDR1 is SGHAT and CDR2 is FQNNGV. The CDR3 bases are TGTGCCAGCAGCCTAAGCCAGGGGCAGTGGGATACGCAGTATTTT. Translating gives CASSLSQGQWDTQYF. Full variable domain (remainder filled in from reference TRBV11-2 and TRBJ2-3): EAGVAQSPRYKIIEKRQSVAFWCNPISGHATLYWYQQILGQGPKLLIQFQNNGVVDDSQLPKDRFSAERLKGVDSTLKIQPAKLEDSAVYLCASSLSQGQWDTQYFGPGTRLTVL.

This clone showed up just a few times. The rearrangement uses TRBV30 and TRBJ1-1; D ambiguous. Per the germline V gene, CDR1 is GTSNPN and CDR2 is SVGIG (reference sequence). V was shortened by 3 bases and J by 3 bases, with 23 bases between the two germline ends. The CDR3 contains 17 residues. The CDR3 spells CAWRHYPRRESYTEAFF. Written as DNA, the CDR3 is TGTGCCTGGAGGCATTATCCCCGACGGGAGAGTTACACTGAAGCTTTCTTT. Based on the CDR3 plus reference TRBV30 and TRBJ1-1, the full variable domain is SQTIHQWPATLVQPVGSPLSLECTVEGTSNPNLYWYRQAAGRGLQLLFYSVGIGQISSEVPQNLSASRPQDRQFILSSKKLLLSDSGFYLCAWRHYPRRESYTEAFFGQGTRLTVV.

V usage is TRBV29-1 and J usage is TRBJ1-1; 11 bases line up with TRBD1. The V segment lost 7 bases and the J segment 4 bases; nucleotides outside the gene matches: 8. Germline-derived CDR1 and CDR2 are SQVTM and ANQGSEA. The CDR3 is 14 residues long. This CDR3 is CSALTGTGGTEAFF. The CDR3, as DNA: TGCAGCGCTCTAACCGGGACAGGGGGCACTGAAGCTTTCTTT.

This chain uses TRBV19 with TRBJ2-3, with TRBD1 matching over 8 bases. The CDR3 is 14 residues long. CDR1 is LNHDA, CDR2 SQIVND, per germline (reference sequence). V lost 10 bases to trimming and J lost 0 bases; unmatched junction nucleotides: 6. The CDR3 DNA reads as TGTGCCACCACAGACAGGGGCAGCACAGATACGCAGTATTTT. Translated: CATTDRGSTDTQYF.